The 10 T cell receptor beta chains below all came from one sample that was sequenced in a study of blood T cell repertoires in COVID-19 (dated by TCRdb to the early 2020s). The library was made by the immunoSEQ multiplex PCR assay. TCRdb limited this immuneACCESS table to in-frame rearrangements with V and J called. A share of clones is missing; checked studies link under half to unresolved V genes, and the rest is unexplained. This sample is represented by approximately 130,000 clones; around 81% of them were singletons. 10% to 13% of the sample rests with the top ten. Input material: peripheral blood. The receptors come from a human donor in a cohort sampled during active COVID-19.

This chain links TRBV30 with TRBJ1-4; TRBD1 is a possible D gene (6 bases). Germline CDR1 is GTSNPN and CDR2 is SVGIG (reference sequence). Trimming took off 2 bases at V and 5 bases at J, with 12 bases between the two ends. CDR3 length: 14 amino acids. The CDR3 coding sequence is TGTGCCTGGAGTATACAGGGTGGAAATGAAAAACTGTTTTTT. Translating it yields CAWSIQGGNEKLFF.

The chain uses TRBV6-5 and TRBJ2-3; D ambiguous. The germline gives CDR1 MNHEY, CDR2 SVGAGI. The CDR3 spans 14 residues. Trimming stripped 6 bases from V and 0 bases from J, with 10 bases between. This chain's CDR3 is CASRGPPSTDTQYF. The CDR3 DNA follows: TGTGCCAGCAGGGGCCCCCCTAGCACAGATACGCAGTATTTT.

The chain employs TRBV7-3 and TRBJ2-5, with D possibly being TRBD1 (5 bases). The V gene's germline CDR1 is SGHTA and CDR2 FQGTGA. The CDR3 length is 13 residues. V lost 2 bases and J 3 bases, leaving 7 bases between the germline ends. This CDR3 is CASSLGAKETQYF. CDR3 DNA sequence: TGTGCCAGCAGCTTAGGGGCAAAAGAGACCCAGTACTTC.

The V call is TRBV10-3, the J call TRBJ1-1; D gene ambiguous. This CDR3 is built from 14 residues. V lost 4 bases, J lost 3 bases, and 12 bases lay in between. Per germline, CDR1 ENHRY and CDR2 SYGVKD. The CDR3 here is CAISVRSGDTEAFF. The CDR3 DNA follows: TGTGCCATCAGTGTGAGGTCCGGGGACACTGAAGCTTTCTTT.

This chain connects TRBV30 to TRBJ2-2, with 7 nucleotides matching TRBD2. Losses at the gene ends were 4 bases for V and 1 base for J; bases not matched to a gene: 3. From germline, CDR1 is GTSNPN and CDR2 SVGIG (reference sequence). The CDR3 is 14 residues long. The CDR3 DNA reads TGTGCCTGGATGGGCGGGGGGAACACCGGGGAGCTGTTTTTT. Amino acids: CAWMGGGNTGELFF.

The chain has TRBV5-1 and TRBJ2-3, with D uncertain. Germline V gene data show CDR1 as SGHRS and CDR2 as YFSETQ. The length of the CDR3 is 13 residues. V dropped 3 bases and J dropped 2 bases, with 7 bases sitting between them. The CDR3 region is CASSSDSTDTQYF. The DNA of the CDR3 is TGCGCCAGCAGCTCCGACTCCACAGATACGCAGTATTTT.

This clone was recorded at least ten times. The V and J genes are TRBV27 and TRBJ1-2, with 7 bases lining up with TRBD1. The CDR3 consists of 14 residues. Germline values: CDR1 MNHEY, CDR2 SMNVEV (reference sequence). V shed 4 bases and J 6 bases; nucleotides not matched to a gene: 8. CDR3 loop: CASSSHLQGNGYTF. As DNA, the CDR3 is TGTGCCAGCAGTTCCCACCTACAGGGGAATGGCTACACCTTC.

The chain uses TRBV2 and TRBJ2-3; 11 bases map to TRBD2. From germline, CDR1 is SNHLY and CDR2 FYNNEI. The CDR3 length is 18 residues. J was trimmed by 1 base and V by 3 bases; bases with no gene match: 9. The DNA for the CDR3 is TGTGCCAGCAGTGAGGTGGGACTAGCGGTGGGGGGCACAGATACGCAGTATTTT. It yields the protein CASSEVGLAVGGTDTQYF.

This chain uses TRBV4-1 with TRBJ2-5; D uncertain. V lost 0 bases and J 4 bases, leaving 12 bases between the germline ends. The germline CDR1 and CDR2 sequences are MGHRA and YSYEKL. The CDR3 loop spans 15 amino acids. The CDR3: CASSQESFRGETQYF. The CDR3 DNA reads TGCGCCAGCAGCCAAGAAAGCTTCAGAGGAGAGACCCAGTACTTC.

This clone has just a few counts. The chain has TRBV11-2 and TRBJ2-2, with D possibly TRBD2 on 7 matching bases. V was pared by 5 bases and J by 6 bases, with 10 bases between. The germline CDR1 and CDR2 sequences are SGHAT and FQNNGV. This CDR3 spans 13 amino acids. CDR3 sequence reads: CASSLGGAGELFF. CDR3 nucleotide sequence: TGTGCCAGCAGCCTAGGGGGGGCCGGGGAGCTGTTTTTT.